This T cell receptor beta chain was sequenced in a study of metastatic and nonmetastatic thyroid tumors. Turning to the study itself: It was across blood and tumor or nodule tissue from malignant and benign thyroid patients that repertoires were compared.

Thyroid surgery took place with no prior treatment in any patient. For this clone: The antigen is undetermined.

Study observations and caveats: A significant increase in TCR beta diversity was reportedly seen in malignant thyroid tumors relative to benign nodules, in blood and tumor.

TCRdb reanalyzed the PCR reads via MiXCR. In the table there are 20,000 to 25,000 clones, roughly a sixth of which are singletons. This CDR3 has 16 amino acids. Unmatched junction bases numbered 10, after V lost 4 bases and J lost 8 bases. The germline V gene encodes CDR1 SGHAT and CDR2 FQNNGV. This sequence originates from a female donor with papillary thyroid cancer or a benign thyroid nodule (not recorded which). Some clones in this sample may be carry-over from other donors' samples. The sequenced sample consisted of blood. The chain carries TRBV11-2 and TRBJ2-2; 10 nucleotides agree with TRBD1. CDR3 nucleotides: TGTGCCAGCAGCTCTGACAGGAGACAGGGGGCAGGGGAGCTGTTTTTT. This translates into CASSSDRRQGAGELFF.